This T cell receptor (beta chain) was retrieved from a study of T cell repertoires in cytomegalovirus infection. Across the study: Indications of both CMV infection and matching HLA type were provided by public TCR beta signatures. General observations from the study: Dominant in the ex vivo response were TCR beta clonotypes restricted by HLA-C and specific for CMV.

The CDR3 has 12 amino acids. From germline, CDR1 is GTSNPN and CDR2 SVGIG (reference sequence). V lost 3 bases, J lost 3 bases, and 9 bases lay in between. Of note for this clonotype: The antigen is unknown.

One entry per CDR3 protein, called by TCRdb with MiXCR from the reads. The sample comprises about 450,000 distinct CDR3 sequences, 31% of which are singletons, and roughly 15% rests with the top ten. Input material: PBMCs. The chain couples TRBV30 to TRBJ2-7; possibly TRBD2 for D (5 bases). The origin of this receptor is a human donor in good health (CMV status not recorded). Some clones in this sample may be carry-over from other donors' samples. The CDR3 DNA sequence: TGTGCCTGGAGAGGTCGGGACTACGAGCAGTACTTC. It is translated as CAWRGRDYEQYF.